The rows below give T cell receptor beta chains drawn from one sample of a study of shared clonotypes between healthy human individuals. Sequencing was performed with immunoSEQ multiplex PCR; in TCRdb, only in-frame clones are kept and a portion is missing. The repertoire holds under 1,100,000 clones, about 74% seen once, with approximately 1.5% in the top ten. The sequenced sample consisted of memory CD4+ T cells sorted from blood. The receptor set was obtained from a young man in good health. CDR3s include the opening cysteine and the closing phenylalanine or tryptophan. D genes are given only for firm matches. Size tells how often a clone was seen (once, few, many) or the class of an expanded clone, and some rows leave it out.

clone_size,j_call,d_call,v_call,cdr3_aa,cdr3_nt
NA,TRBJ2-3,TRBD2,TRBV19,CASSTRTSGSTDTQYF,TGTGCCAGTAGTACCAGGACTAGCGGGAGCACAGATACGCAGTATTTT
NA,TRBJ2-2,NA,TRBV6-5,CASSHKGQLFF,TGTGCCAGCAGTCACAAAGGGCAGCTGTTTTTT
NA,TRBJ2-7,TRBD2,TRBV30,CAWSLVSGINEQYF,TGTGCCTGGAGTCTAGTTAGCGGGATTAACGAGCAGTACTTC
NA,TRBJ1-4,TRBD1,TRBV18,CASSKRVPGQGQVDEKLFF,TGTGCCAGCTCAAAAAGGGTCCCGGGACAGGGACAGGTCGATGAAAAACTGTTTTTT
NA,TRBJ1-2,NA,TRBV2,CASSELRQGGYTF,TGTGCCAGCAGTGAACTGCGGCAGGGGGGCTACACCTTC
NA,TRBJ1-5,NA,TRBV21-1,CASSTGTMGLNQPQHF,TGTGCCAGCAGCACCGGGACAATGGGTCTTAATCAGCCCCAGCATTTT
NA,TRBJ1-1,NA,TRBV7-3,CASSANPNTEAFF,TGTGCCAGCAGCGCCAACCCGAACACTGAAGCTTTCTTT
NA,TRBJ1-2,NA,TRBV28,CASSFRGPGGYTF,TGTGCCAGCAGTTTCAGGGGTCCGGGGGGCTACACCTTC
NA,TRBJ1-3,NA,TRBV10-3,CAISEGRLSSGNTIYF,TGTGCCATCAGTGAGGGCAGATTAAGCTCTGGAAACACCATATATTTT
NA,TRBJ2-1,NA,TRBV10-3,CAISLDHPTDEQFF,TGTGCCATCAGCTTAGACCACCCGACCGATGAGCAGTTCTTC
few,TRBJ2-3,NA,TRBV9,CASSSGRRTADTQYF,TGTGCCAGCAGCTCCGGTCGGCGGACCGCAGATACGCAGTATTTT
NA,TRBJ2-7,NA,TRBV19,CASIHGEQYF,TGTGCCAGTATTCATGGCGAGCAGTACTTC
NA,TRBJ2-7,NA,TRBV9,CASSVSAGPSYEQYF,TGTGCCAGCAGCGTTTCCGCGGGCCCCTCCTACGAGCAGTACTTC
NA,TRBJ1-2,NA,TRBV7-2,CASSPVGVERYGYTF,TGTGCCAGCAGCCCAGTGGGGGTGGAGCGGTATGGCTACACCTTC
few,TRBJ2-7,NA,TRBV19,CASSATGTHSYEQYF,TGTGCCAGTAGTGCCACCGGGACACACTCCTACGAGCAGTACTTC
NA,TRBJ2-1,TRBD2,TRBV10-3,CAISESSGGFGNEQFF,TGTGCCATCAGTGAGTCGAGCGGGGGGTTTGGCAATGAGCAGTTCTTC
NA,TRBJ2-3,TRBD2,TRBV28,CASSPIIGLAGYTDTQYF,TGTGCCAGCAGCCCCATAATCGGACTAGCGGGGTACACAGATACGCAGTATTTT
NA,TRBJ2-3,NA,TRBV7-8,CASSFGLKDTQYF,TGTGCCAGCAGCTTCGGACTCAAAGATACGCAGTATTTT
NA,TRBJ1-1,NA,TRBV6-1,CASTEGRTEAFF,TGTGCCAGCACAGAGGGGAGGACTGAAGCTTTCTTT
NA,TRBJ2-7,TRBD1,TRBV19,CASSFLPVTGPYEQYF,TGTGCCAGTAGCTTTCTCCCGGTGACAGGGCCCTACGAGCAGTACTTC
NA,TRBJ2-1,TRBD2,TRBV11-3,CASSLSFEREVDEQFF,TGTGCCAGCAGCTTGTCGTTTGAGCGGGAGGTCGATGAGCAGTTCTTC
NA,TRBJ2-2,NA,TRBV5-6,CASSLFPGELFF,TGTGCCAGCAGCTTGTTCCCCGGGGAGCTGTTTTTT
NA,TRBJ1-5,NA,TRBV2,CASSGPGTGNQPQHF,TGTGCCAGCAGTGGTCCAGGGACGGGGAATCAGCCCCAGCATTTT
NA,TRBJ2-3,NA,TRBV9,CASSVGVRDTQYF,TGTGCCAGCAGCGTAGGCGTTAGAGATACGCAGTATTTT
NA,TRBJ1-5,NA,TRBV6-5,CASSSQFNQPQHF,TGTGCCAGCAGTTCGCAGTTCAATCAGCCCCAGCATTTT
few,TRBJ1-6,TRBD1,TRBV10-3,CAISRTGDGSPLHF,TGTGCCATCAGTCGAACAGGGGACGGTTCACCCCTCCACTTT
many,TRBJ2-7,NA,TRBV11-1,CASSLPIQGASYEQYF,TGTGCCAGCAGCTTACCCATTCAAGGGGCCTCCTACGAGCAGTACTTC
NA,TRBJ2-3,TRBD1,TRBV5-6,CASSNTGADTQYF,TGTGCCAGCAGCAACACAGGGGCAGATACGCAGTATTTT
NA,TRBJ2-1,TRBD2,TRBV5-1,CASSLRASSGRDEQFF,TGCGCCAGCAGCTTGAGGGCGTCTAGCGGGAGGGATGAGCAGTTCTTC
NA,TRBJ2-1,TRBD1,TRBV7-6,CASSQDRGPYNEQFF,TGTGCCAGCAGCCAAGACAGGGGACCCTACAATGAGCAGTTCTTC
NA,TRBJ1-6,TRBD1,TRBV9,CASSVTGDRAGSPLHF,TGTGCCAGCAGCGTCACAGGGGATCGGGCTGGGTCACCCCTCCACTTT
NA,TRBJ2-7,NA,TRBV20-1,CSGGTSYEQYF,TGCAGCGGGGGAACCTCCTACGAGCAGTACTTC
NA,TRBJ1-4,NA,TRBV10-1,CASSESSNKSGTNEKLFF,TGCGCCAGCAGTGAGTCCTCAAATAAGAGCGGCACTAATGAAAAACTGTTTTTT
NA,TRBJ2-7,NA,TRBV14,CASSPRDLNEQYF,TGTGCCAGCAGCCCCAGGGATTTGAACGAGCAGTACTTC
few,TRBJ2-5,NA,TRBV6-1,CASSEELNREETQYF,TGTGCCAGCAGTGAAGAATTAAACAGGGAAGAGACCCAGTACTTC
NA,TRBJ2-7,TRBD2,TRBV28,CASGRQRWEGLSYEQYF,TGTGCCAGCGGGCGACAGAGGTGGGAGGGCCTTTCCTACGAGCAGTACTTC
NA,TRBJ1-1,NA,TRBV5-4,CASSLVDSTEAFF,TGTGCCAGCAGCTTGGTTGATAGCACTGAAGCTTTCTTT
NA,TRBJ2-7,TRBD2,TRBV20-1,CSARGLAGALF,TGCAGTGCTAGAGGACTAGCGGGGGCCCTCTTC
NA,TRBJ2-5,NA,TRBV20-1,CSASRGGSQYF,TGCAGTGCTAGCAGGGGGGGTTCCCAGTACTTC
NA,TRBJ1-1,TRBD1,TRBV9,CASSPGTEPILYGEAFF,TGTGCCAGCAGCCCCGGGACAGAACCTATCCTTTATGGTGAAGCTTTCTTT
NA,TRBJ2-7,NA,TRBV5-1,CASSLDPSYEQYF,TGCGCCAGCAGCTTGGACCCCTCCTACGAGCAGTACTTC
NA,TRBJ1-6,NA,TRBV19,CASSEGQYNSPLHF,TGTGCCAGTAGTGAAGGACAGTATAATTCACCCCTCCACTTT
few,TRBJ2-2,NA,TRBV7-2,CASSLNRVLNTGELFF,TGTGCCAGCAGCTTAAACAGGGTCTTGAACACCGGGGAGCTGTTTTTT
many,TRBJ2-5,TRBD2,TRBV19,CASSISGSQETQYF,TGTGCCAGTAGTATTAGCGGGAGCCAAGAGACCCAGTACTTC
NA,TRBJ1-3,TRBD1,TRBV5-4,CASSPGQEPGNTIYF,TGTGCCAGCAGCCCAGGACAGGAGCCTGGAAACACCATATATTTT
NA,TRBJ2-1,NA,TRBV7-8,CASSSPWGARYNEQFF,TGTGCCAGCAGCTCTCCGTGGGGGGCTCGGTACAATGAGCAGTTCTTC
NA,TRBJ2-2,NA,TRBV6-4,CASSEGGHTGELFF,TGTGCCAGCAGTGAGGGGGGGCACACCGGGGAGCTGTTTTTT
NA,TRBJ2-3,TRBD2,TRBV10-3,CAISGSTSGGPLTDTQYF,TGTGCCATCAGTGGCTCGACTAGCGGGGGGCCTCTCACAGATACGCAGTATTTT
NA,TRBJ2-2,NA,TRBV14,CASRPITTGELFF,TGTGCCAGCAGACCAATTACGACCGGGGAGCTGTTTTTT
NA,TRBJ2-3,NA,TRBV12-5,CASGLARPGSADTQYF,TGTGCTAGTGGTTTGGCAAGGCCCGGAAGTGCTGATACGCAGTATTTT